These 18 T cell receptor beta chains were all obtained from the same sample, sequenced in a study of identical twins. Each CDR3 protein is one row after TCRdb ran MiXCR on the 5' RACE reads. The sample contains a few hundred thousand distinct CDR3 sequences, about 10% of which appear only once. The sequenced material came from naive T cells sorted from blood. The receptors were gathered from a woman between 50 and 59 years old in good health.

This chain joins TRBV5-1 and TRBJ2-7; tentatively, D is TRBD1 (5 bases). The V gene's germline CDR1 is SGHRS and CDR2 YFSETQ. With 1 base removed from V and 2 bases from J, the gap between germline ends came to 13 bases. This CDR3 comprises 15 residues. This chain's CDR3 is CASSLSSRAAYEQYF. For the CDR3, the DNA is TGCGCCAGCAGCTTGTCCTCCAGGGCGGCCTACGAGCAGTACTTC.

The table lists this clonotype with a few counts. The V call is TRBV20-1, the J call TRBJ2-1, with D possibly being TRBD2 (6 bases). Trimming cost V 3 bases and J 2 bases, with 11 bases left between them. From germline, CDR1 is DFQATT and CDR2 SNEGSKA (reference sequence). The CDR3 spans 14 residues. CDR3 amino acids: CSASFLATYNEQFF. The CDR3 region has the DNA TGCAGTGCTAGTTTTCTAGCGACCTACAATGAGCAGTTCTTC.

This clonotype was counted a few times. The CDR3 region has the DNA TGTGCCAGCAGACCCGACAGGGGGCGAATCGTCGTGGAAAAACTGTTTTTT. The encoded protein is CASRPDRGRIVVEKLFF. The chain is built from TRBV12-3 or TRBV12-4 and TRBJ1-4, with 10 bases identical to TRBD1. Germline trimming cut 6 bases from V and 8 bases from J; bases unmatched to any gene: 15. This CDR3 spans 17 amino acids.

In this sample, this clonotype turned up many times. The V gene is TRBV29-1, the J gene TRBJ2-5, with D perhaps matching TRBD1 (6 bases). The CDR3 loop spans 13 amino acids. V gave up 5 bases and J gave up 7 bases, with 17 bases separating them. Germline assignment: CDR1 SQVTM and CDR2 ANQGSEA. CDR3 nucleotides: TGCAGCGTTACAGGGTTCCAACGAGGGACCCAGTACTTC. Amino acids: CSVTGFQRGTQYF.

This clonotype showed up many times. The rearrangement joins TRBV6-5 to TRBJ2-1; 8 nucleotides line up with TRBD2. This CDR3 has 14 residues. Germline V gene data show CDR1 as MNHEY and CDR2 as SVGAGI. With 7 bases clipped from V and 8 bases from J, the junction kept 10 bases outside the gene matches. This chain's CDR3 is CASKTSATRDEQFF. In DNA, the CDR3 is TGTGCCAGCAAGACTAGCGCCACACGGGATGAGCAGTTCTTC.

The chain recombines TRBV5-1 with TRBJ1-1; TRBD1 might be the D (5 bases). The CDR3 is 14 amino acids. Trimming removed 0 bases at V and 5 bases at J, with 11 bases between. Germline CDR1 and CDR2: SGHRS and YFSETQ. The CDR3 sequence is CASSLAGVGTEAFF. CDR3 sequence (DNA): TGCGCCAGCAGCTTGGCGGGGGTGGGAACTGAAGCTTTCTTT.

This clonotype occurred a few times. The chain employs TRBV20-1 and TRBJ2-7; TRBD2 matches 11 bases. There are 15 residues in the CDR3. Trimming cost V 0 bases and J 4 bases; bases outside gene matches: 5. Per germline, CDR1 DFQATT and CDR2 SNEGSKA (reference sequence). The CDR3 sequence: CSARDRLAGGYEQYF. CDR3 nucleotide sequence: TGCAGTGCTAGAGATCGGCTAGCGGGAGGTTACGAGCAGTACTTC.

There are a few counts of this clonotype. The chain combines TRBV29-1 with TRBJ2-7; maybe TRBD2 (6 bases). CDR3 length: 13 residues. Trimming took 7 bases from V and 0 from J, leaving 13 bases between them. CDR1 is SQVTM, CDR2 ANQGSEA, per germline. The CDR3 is CSAAGGISYEQYF. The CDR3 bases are TGCAGCGCCGCTGGGGGGATCTCCTACGAGCAGTACTTC.

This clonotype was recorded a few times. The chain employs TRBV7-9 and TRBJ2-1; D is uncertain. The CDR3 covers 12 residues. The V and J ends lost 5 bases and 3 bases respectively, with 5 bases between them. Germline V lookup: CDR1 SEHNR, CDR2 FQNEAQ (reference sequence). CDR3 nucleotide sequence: TGTGCCAGCAGCCCCCTCTACAATGAGCAGTTCTTC. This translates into CASSPLYNEQFF.

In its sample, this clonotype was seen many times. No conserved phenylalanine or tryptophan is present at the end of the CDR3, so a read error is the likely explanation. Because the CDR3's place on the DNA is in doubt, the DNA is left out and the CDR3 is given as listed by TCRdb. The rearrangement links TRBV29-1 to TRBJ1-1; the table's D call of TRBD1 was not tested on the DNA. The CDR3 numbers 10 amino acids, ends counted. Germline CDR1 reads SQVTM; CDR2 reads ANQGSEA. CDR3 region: CSVGPGTACL.

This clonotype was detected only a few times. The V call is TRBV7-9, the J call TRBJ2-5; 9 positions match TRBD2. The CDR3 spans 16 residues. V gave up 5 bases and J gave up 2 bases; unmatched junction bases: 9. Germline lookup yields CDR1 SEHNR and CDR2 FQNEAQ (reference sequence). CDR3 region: CASSTGRAGGQETQYF. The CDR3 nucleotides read TGTGCCAGCAGCACCGGTAGGGCGGGAGGGCAAGAGACCCAGTACTTC.

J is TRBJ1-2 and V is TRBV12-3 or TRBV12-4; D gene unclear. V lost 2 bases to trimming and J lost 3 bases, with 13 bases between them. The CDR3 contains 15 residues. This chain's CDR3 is CASSLNTLFYYGYTF. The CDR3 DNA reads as TGTGCCAGCAGTTTAAATACCTTGTTCTACTATGGCTACACCTTC.

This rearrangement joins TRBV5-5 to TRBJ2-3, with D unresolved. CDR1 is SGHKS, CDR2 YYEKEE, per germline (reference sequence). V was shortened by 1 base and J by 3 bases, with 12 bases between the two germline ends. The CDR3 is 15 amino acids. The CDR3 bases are TGTGCCAGCAGCTTGAAAGGAGAGCCAACAGATACGCAGTATTTT. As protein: CASSLKGEPTDTQYF.

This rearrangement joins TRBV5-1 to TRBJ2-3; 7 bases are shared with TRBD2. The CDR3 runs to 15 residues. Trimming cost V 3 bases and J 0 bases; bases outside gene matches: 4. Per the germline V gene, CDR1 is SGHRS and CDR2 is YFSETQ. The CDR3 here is CASSSEAGSTDTQYF. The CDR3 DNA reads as TGCGCCAGCAGCTCCGAAGCGGGAAGCACAGATACGCAGTATTTT.

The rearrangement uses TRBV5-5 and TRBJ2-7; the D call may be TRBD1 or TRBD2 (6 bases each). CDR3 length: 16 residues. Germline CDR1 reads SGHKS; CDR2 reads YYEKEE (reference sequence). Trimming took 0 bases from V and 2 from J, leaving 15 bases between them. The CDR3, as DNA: TGTGCCAGCAGCTTGGCCGTCGGGGGCGTGACCTACGAGCAGTACGTC. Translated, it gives CASSLAVGGVTYEQYV.

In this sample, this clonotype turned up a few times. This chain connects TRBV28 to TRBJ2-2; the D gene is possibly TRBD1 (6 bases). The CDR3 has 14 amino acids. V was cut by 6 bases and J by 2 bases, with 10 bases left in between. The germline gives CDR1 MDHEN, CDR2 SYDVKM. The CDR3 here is CASRGQINTGELFF. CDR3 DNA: TGTGCCAGCAGAGGACAGATAAACACCGGGGAGCTGTTTTTT.

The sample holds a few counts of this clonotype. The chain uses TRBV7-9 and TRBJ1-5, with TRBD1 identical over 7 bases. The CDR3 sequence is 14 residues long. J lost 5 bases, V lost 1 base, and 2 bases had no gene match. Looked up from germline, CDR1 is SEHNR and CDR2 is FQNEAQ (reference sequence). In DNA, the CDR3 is TGTGCCAGCAGCTTAGTCCAGGGGGATCAGCCCCAGCATTTT. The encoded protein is CASSLVQGDQPQHF.

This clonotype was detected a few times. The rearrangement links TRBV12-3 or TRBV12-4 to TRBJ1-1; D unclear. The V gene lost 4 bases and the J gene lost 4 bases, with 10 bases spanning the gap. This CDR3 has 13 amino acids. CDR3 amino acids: CASSSTDGTEAFF. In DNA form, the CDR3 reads TGTGCCAGCAGTTCAACGGACGGCACTGAAGCTTTCTTT.